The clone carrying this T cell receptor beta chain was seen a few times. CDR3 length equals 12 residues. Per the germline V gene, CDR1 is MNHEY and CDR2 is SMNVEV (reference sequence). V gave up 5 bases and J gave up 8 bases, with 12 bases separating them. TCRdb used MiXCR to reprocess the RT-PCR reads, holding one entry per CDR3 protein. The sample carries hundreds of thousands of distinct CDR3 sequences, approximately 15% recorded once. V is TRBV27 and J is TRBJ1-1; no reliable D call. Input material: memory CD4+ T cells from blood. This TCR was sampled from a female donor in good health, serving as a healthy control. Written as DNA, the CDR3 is TGTGCCAGCAGTACCGGGTTTTCCGAAGCTTTCTTT. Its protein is CASSTGFSEAFF.